The 30 T cell receptor beta chains in this list originate from one sample, sequenced in a study of blood T cell repertoires in COVID-19. Assay used: immunoSEQ multiplex PCR; TCRdb lists only in-frame clones, some missing. The sample records 200,000 to 250,000 clones, approximately 87% being singletons. Sequenced: peripheral blood. These receptor sequences come from a man aged 55 to 70 with acute or convalescent COVID-19.

V and J are TRBV30 and TRBJ1-1, with D perhaps matching TRBD1 (5 bases). The length of the CDR3 is 13 residues. Between the trimmed V and J ends, which lost 4 bases and 11 bases, there was a span of 20 bases. The germline gives CDR1 GTSNPN, CDR2 SVGIG (reference sequence). CDR3 loop: CAWTPSRALPAFF. The DNA for the CDR3 is TGTGCCTGGACCCCTTCCAGGGCCCTACCTGCTTTCTTT.

The rearrangement joins TRBV9 to TRBJ2-1; 9 bases are a match to TRBD2. Germline V gives CDR1 SGDLS, CDR2 YYNGEE. The CDR3 is 17 amino acids. J gave up 4 bases and V 0 bases, and 8 bases lay outside the gene matches. This chain's CDR3 is CASSVGAGLAEYNEQFF. The CDR3 DNA sequence: TGTGCCAGCAGCGTAGGGGCGGGACTAGCAGAGTACAATGAGCAGTTCTTC.

This sequence joins TRBV6-5 and TRBJ2-1; 9 positions agree with TRBD2. Germline CDR1 reads MNHEY; CDR2 reads SVGAGI. CDR3 size: 15 residues. With 6 bases clipped from V and 4 bases from J, the junction kept 7 bases outside the gene matches. The chain's CDR3 is CASRRLSGGYNEQFF. As DNA, the CDR3 is TGTGCCAGCAGGAGGTTGAGCGGGGGGTACAATGAGCAGTTCTTC.

This chain connects TRBV3-1 (or the pseudogene TRBV3-2) to TRBJ2-6, with TRBD1 matching 11 bases. The trim removed 3 bases at V and 0 bases at J, leaving 4 bases unmatched. The germline CDR1 and CDR2 sequences are LGHDT and YNNKEL (reference sequence). CDR3 length: 18 residues. The CDR3 DNA follows: TGTGCCAGCAGCCAGGACAGGGGGCCTATCTCTGGGGCCAACGTCCTGACTTTC. Amino acid sequence: CASSQDRGPISGANVLTF.

V usage is TRBV30 and J usage is TRBJ1-1; D is possibly TRBD1 (5 bases). Trimming pared 5 bases from V and 3 bases from J, leaving 13 bases between. This CDR3 spans 13 amino acids. The germline CDR1 and CDR2 sequences are GTSNPN and SVGIG (reference sequence). The CDR3 DNA reads TGTGCCTGGGAAGATACGGGGGACACTGAAGCTTTCTTT. Protein sequence: CAWEDTGDTEAFF.

V gene TRBV3-1 (or the pseudogene TRBV3-2) combines with J gene TRBJ1-5; the D is unclear. This CDR3 region has 15 residues. Germline CDR1 LGHDT, CDR2 YNNKEL (reference sequence). Trimming pared 0 bases from V and 9 bases from J, leaving 15 bases between. The chain's CDR3 is CASSQDLGRPSPQHF. DNA for the CDR3: TGTGCCAGCAGCCAAGATTTGGGCAGGCCATCGCCCCAGCATTTT.

There are a few counts of this clone. DNA for the CDR3: TGTGCCAGCAGAACAGGGGGCTCCAGCTACACCTTC. This sequence encodes CASRTGGSSYTF. This chain joins TRBV28 and TRBJ1-2, with TRBD1 matching 9 bases. The ends lost 6 bases at V and 9 bases at J; junction bases unmatched: 5. The CDR3 length is 12 residues. The germline gives CDR1 MDHEN, CDR2 SYDVKM.

This chain connects TRBV10-3 to TRBJ1-2; D remains unclear. The CDR3 loop spans 13 amino acids. The ends were cut back, 6 bases at V and 5 bases at J, with 13 bases in the middle. Germline CDR1 and CDR2: ENHRY and SYGVKD. CDR3 amino acids: CAIRSSDSYGYTF. CDR3 nucleotides: TGTGCCATCAGATCATCAGACTCATATGGCTACACCTTC.

The genes are TRBV12-3 or TRBV12-4 and TRBJ1-2, with 7 bases fitting TRBD1. The CDR3 sequence is 13 residues long. V shed 7 bases, J shed 5 bases, and the junction held 7 bases outside the gene matches. For the CDR3, the DNA is TGTGCCAGCACCCGGGACAGCGATTATGGCTACACCTTC. Its translation is CASTRDSDYGYTF.

This chain uses TRBV7-2 with TRBJ2-1, with TRBD2 matching 9 bases. Losses at the gene ends were 5 bases for V and 7 bases for J; bases not matched to a gene: 6. CDR1 is SGHTA, CDR2 FQGNSA, per germline. The CDR3 is 14 residues long. In DNA form, the CDR3 reads TGTGCCAGCAGCCTTAGCGGGAGTAGAAATGAGCAGTTCTTC. It is translated as CASSLSGSRNEQFF.

The chain links TRBV2 to TRBJ1-4; the match to TRBD1 covers 7 bases. V dropped 7 bases and J dropped 8; count of bases not matched to a gene: 13. The V gene's germline CDR1 is SNHLY and CDR2 FYNNEI. The CDR3 loop spans 15 amino acids. The CDR3 spells CASKPDRNAEEKLFF. The CDR3 region has the DNA TGTGCCAGCAAGCCGGACAGGAACGCCGAGGAAAAACTGTTTTTT.

The V gene is TRBV6-5, the J gene TRBJ2-2; a possible D gene is TRBD2 (7 bases). Trimming left V 7 bases short and J 4 bases short, with 16 bases between. The CDR3 contains 15 residues. Germline V lookup: CDR1 MNHEY, CDR2 SVGAGI. CDR3 loop: CASTTGGRGTGELFF. The CDR3 nucleotides are TGTGCCAGCACTACCGGGGGGCGGGGCACCGGGGAGCTGTTTTTT.

The chain carries TRBV25-1 and TRBJ1-5; perhaps TRBD1 as D (6 bases). The germline gives CDR1 MGHDK, CDR2 SYGVNS. Trimming cost V 3 bases and J 6 bases, with 12 bases left between them. The CDR3 length is 14 residues. CDR3: CASSEGGGGQPQHF. CDR3 nucleotide sequence: TGTGCCAGCAGTGAGGGAGGGGGTGGTCAGCCCCAGCATTTT.

The chain is built from TRBV5-1 and TRBJ2-5, with TRBD2 identical over 10 bases. Germline V gene lookup returns CDR1 SGHRS and CDR2 YFSETQ. This CDR3 comprises 13 residues. Trimming at V came to 5 bases and at J to 4 bases, leaving 2 bases not matched to a gene. Here the CDR3 reads CASSLAGVETQYF. CDR3 nucleotide sequence: TGCGCCAGCAGTCTAGCGGGAGTAGAGACCCAGTACTTC.

The J gene is TRBJ2-1, the V gene TRBV5-6; 7 bases are shared with TRBD1. V trimming: 2 bases; J trimming: 6 bases; junction bases outside the gene matches: 8. The CDR3 runs 15 residues. Germline CDR1 reads SGHDT; CDR2 reads YYEEEE. The CDR3 DNA reads as TGTGCCAGCAGCTTAAGCCAGGGGGTGGTCAATGAGCAGTTCTTC. It is translated as CASSLSQGVVNEQFF.

The CDR3 DNA is TGTGCCTGGAGTCACAGTTCCAGGGGTGAGCAGTTCTTC. It specifies CAWSHSSRGEQFF. The V gene is TRBV30, the J gene TRBJ2-1; TRBD1 might be the D (6 bases). Germline values: CDR1 GTSNPN, CDR2 SVGIG (reference sequence). The CDR3 has 13 amino acids. V shed 2 bases and J shed 9 bases, with 14 bases lying between them.

A note on this clone: The sample carries other DNA sequences with the same CDR3. The rearrangement joins TRBV9 to TRBJ2-1; D not certain. Trimming took 0 bases from V and 8 from J, leaving 12 bases between them. The CDR3 runs 14 residues. Germline V gene sequence: CDR1 SGDLS, CDR2 YYNGEE. The CDR3 loop is CASSVDGRVDEQFF. The CDR3 nucleotides are TGTGCCAGCAGCGTAGACGGTCGAGTCGATGAGCAGTTCTTC.

The gene calls are TRBV3-1 (or the pseudogene TRBV3-2) and TRBJ2-7; tentatively, D is TRBD2 (6 bases). The V end lost 6 bases, the J end lost 5 bases, and 14 bases lay between the germline ends. Germline lookup yields CDR1 LGHDT and CDR2 YNNKEL (reference sequence). The CDR3 loop spans 13 amino acids. The CDR3 DNA reads TGTGCCAGCAGTTCAGGCCGGGGGAACGAGCAGTACTTC. This translates into CASSSGRGNEQYF.

The chain employs TRBV6-5 and TRBJ2-2; unclear D gene. CDR3 length: 15 residues. The germline V gene has CDR1 MNHEY and CDR2 SVGAGI. V lost 0 bases, J lost 8 bases, and 13 bases lay in between. This chain's CDR3 is CASSYSIGNGGELFF. The DNA of the CDR3 is TGTGCCAGCAGTTACTCGATTGGAAACGGGGGGGAGCTGTTTTTT.

The chain combines TRBV7-9 with TRBJ1-1; 10 bases map to TRBD1. The junction had 2 bases not matched to a gene; V was cut back by 3 bases and J by 1 base. The length of the CDR3 is 15 residues. CDR1 SEHNR and CDR2 FQNEAQ come from the germline V gene (reference sequence). CDR3 region: CASSFGDRGNTEAFF. CDR3 nucleotides: TGTGCCAGCAGCTTTGGGGACAGGGGGAACACTGAAGCTTTCTTT.

The chain is built from TRBV11-2 and TRBJ1-6, with 9 nucleotides matching TRBD1. This CDR3 region has 14 residues. Trimming took 5 bases from V and 13 from J; bases not matched to a gene: 9. CDR1 is SGHAT, CDR2 FQNNGV, per germline. CDR3 bases: TGTGCCAGCAGCCTAAGACAGGGGGTTACCCCCCTCCACTTT. This codes for CASSLRQGVTPLHF.

This rearrangement joins TRBV24-1 to TRBJ1-2, with D possibly matching TRBD1 (6 bases). Between the trimmed V and J ends, which lost 4 bases and 6 bases, there was a span of 17 bases. The CDR3 is 15 residues long. Germline V CDR1 and CDR2: KGHDR, SFDVKD. The CDR3 is CATSEGQGHGDGYTF. In DNA, the CDR3 is TGTGCCACCAGTGAAGGGCAGGGGCACGGTGATGGCTACACCTTC.

The rearrangement uses TRBV4-1 and TRBJ2-1; TRBD2 might be the D (6 bases). Germline V gene data show CDR1 as MGHRA and CDR2 as YSYEKL. The CDR3 has 17 amino acids. Trimming took 0 bases from V and 0 from J, leaving 12 bases between them. CDR3 sequence reads: CASSQDRQAGSYNEQFF. The CDR3 DNA sequence: TGCGCCAGCAGCCAAGATCGTCAAGCGGGCTCCTACAATGAGCAGTTCTTC.

This clone was detected once. V usage is TRBV29-1 and J usage is TRBJ2-7; D is undetermined. V was clipped by 1 base and J by 9 bases, with 10 bases between them. Germline loops: CDR1 SQVTM, CDR2 ANQGSEA. CDR3 size: 11 residues. CDR3 in amino acids: CSVEGGQWQYF. Written as DNA, the CDR3 is TGCAGCGTTGAAGGTGGCCAATGGCAGTACTTC.

V usage is TRBV2 and J usage is TRBJ1-1; weak D call: TRBD1 (5 bases). CDR3 length equals 10 residues. V dropped 6 bases and J dropped 11 bases, with 10 bases sitting between them. The germline CDR1 and CDR2 sequences are SNHLY and FYNNEI. Here the CDR3 reads CASRDYRAFF. The CDR3 nucleotides are TGTGCCAGCAGGGATTACAGGGCTTTCTTT.

V usage is TRBV7-9 and J usage is TRBJ2-2, with 16 nucleotides matching TRBD2. The germline V gene encodes CDR1 SEHNR and CDR2 FQNEAQ (reference sequence). With V trimmed by 3 bases and J by 4 bases, 5 bases remained unmatched. The CDR3 loop spans 18 amino acids. CDR3 nucleotide sequence: TGTGCCAGCAGCTTGGGGACTAGCGGGAGGGCCGGCACCGGGGAGCTGTTTTTT. Protein product: CASSLGTSGRAGTGELFF.

The V and J genes are TRBV7-2 and TRBJ2-5; maybe TRBD1 (5 bases). Germline-derived CDR1 and CDR2 are SGHTA and FQGNSA. Trimming left V 5 bases short and J 3 bases short, with 19 bases between. This CDR3 has 16 amino acids. CDR3 protein: CASSPPGRVLEETQYF. The CDR3 DNA follows: TGTGCCAGCAGCCCCCCGGGCAGGGTATTAGAAGAGACCCAGTACTTC. The whole variable domain, filled in from reference TRBV7-2 and TRBJ2-5, reads GAGVSQSPSNKVTEKGKDVELRCDPISGHTALYWYRQSLGQGLEFLIYFQGNSAPDKSGLPSDRFSAERTGGSVSTLTIQRTQQEDSAVYLCASSPPGRVLEETQYFGPGTRLLVL.

CDR3 residues: CASSLATGGQETQYF. The CDR3 nucleotides are TGTGCCAGCAGCTTGGCGACAGGGGGCCAGGAGACCCAGTACTTC. The chain is built from TRBV5-4 and TRBJ2-5; 10 nucleotides line up with TRBD1. CDR1 SGHNT and CDR2 YYREEE come from the germline V gene (reference sequence). The V gene end was trimmed by 0 bases and the J gene end by 5 bases; junction bases not matched to a gene: 4. The CDR3 spans 15 residues.

The chain uses TRBV18 and TRBJ2-7; the match to TRBD1 covers 8 bases. After removal of 2 bases from V and 6 bases from J, the junction contained 0 bases not matched to a gene. The CDR3 covers 12 residues. Germline CDR1 is KGHSH and CDR2 is LQKENI. The CDR3 spells CASSPDRGEQYF. CDR3 sequence (DNA): TGTGCCAGCTCACCAGACAGGGGCGAGCAGTACTTC. The full variable domain, in which reference TRBV18 and TRBJ2-7 provide the parts outside the CDR3, is NAGVMQNPRHLVRRRGQEARLRCSPMKGHSHVYWYRQLPEEGLKFMVYLQKENIIDESGMPKERFSAEFPKEGPSILRIQQVVRGDSAAYFCASSPDRGEQYFGPGTRLTVT.

This chain uses TRBV27 with TRBJ2-3; perhaps TRBD2 as D (5 bases). Germline V lookup: CDR1 MNHEY, CDR2 SMNVEV (reference sequence). V was cut by 3 bases and J by 7 bases, with 11 bases left in between. CDR3 length: 13 amino acids. The CDR3 is CASSFFSDHTQYF. CDR3 sequence (DNA): TGTGCCAGCAGTTTTTTTAGCGATCATACGCAGTATTTT.